This record looks at one T cell receptor beta chain sequence and its context. As yet, its antigen is unknown. The V end lost 4 bases, the J end lost 8 bases, and 21 bases lay between the germline ends. The germline CDR1 and CDR2 sequences are SGHNT and YYREEE (reference sequence). The CDR3 has 16 residues. This specimen belongs to a study of cytomegalovirus exposure and HLA in healthy donors. Study observations and caveats: Three CMV-associated chains proved CMV antigen-specific in vitro.

The PCR used 60 Vbeta and 13 Jbeta primers. Measured with immunoSEQ multiplex PCR; TCRdb has only the in-frame clones, and not every one. The data show about 82,000 clones, 9.5% to 13% seen once. Healthy bone marrow donors supplied every sample. The sequenced sample consisted of PBMCs. The sequence derives from a man aged 55 to 70 in good health and CMV-seropositive. The rearrangement joins TRBV5-4 to TRBJ1-4; D is perhaps TRBD1 (5 bases). CDR3 DNA sequence: TGTGCCAGCAGCGTGGCGGGGCGCGGGGTGGTGGAAAAACTGTTTTTT. Amino acid sequence: CASSVAGRGVVEKLFF.